This T cell receptor beta chain was identified in a study of T cells after yellow fever vaccination. Study findings and constraints: When the response was secondary, it was weaker but reached its peak faster, day 5 versus 15.

This clonotype has just a few counts. Its target is unknown. The CDR3 spans 12 residues. V lost 2 bases to trimming and J lost 6 bases, with 5 bases between them. The germline V gene encodes CDR1 SGHDT and CDR2 YYEEEE. A single record per CDR3 protein comes from TCRdb applying MiXCR to the 5' RACE reads. The repertoire has 65,000 to 70,000 distinct CDR3 sequences, 4.5% to 7.5% of them found once; the top ten carry less than 2.5%. The sample was CD4+ T cells sorted from PBMCs, taken more than 14 days after the first yellow fever vaccination. This TCR was recovered from a man younger than 35 who received the YFV17D yellow fever vaccine. This chain uses TRBV5-6 with TRBJ2-2, with D uncertain. For the CDR3, the DNA is TGTGCCAGCAGCTTAAGGCCCGGGGAGCTGTTTTTT. It encodes CASSLRPGELFF.